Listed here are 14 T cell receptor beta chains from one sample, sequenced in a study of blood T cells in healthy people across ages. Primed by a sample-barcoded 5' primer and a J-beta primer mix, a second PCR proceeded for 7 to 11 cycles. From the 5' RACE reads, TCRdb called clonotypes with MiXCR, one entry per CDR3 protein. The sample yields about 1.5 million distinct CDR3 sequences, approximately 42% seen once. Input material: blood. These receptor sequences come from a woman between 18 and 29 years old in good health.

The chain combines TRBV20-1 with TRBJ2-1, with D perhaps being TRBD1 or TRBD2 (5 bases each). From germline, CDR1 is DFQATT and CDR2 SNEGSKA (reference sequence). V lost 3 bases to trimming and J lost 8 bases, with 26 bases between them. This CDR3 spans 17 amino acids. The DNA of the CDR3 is TGCAGTGCTAGCTCCCCCGGGACGTTAAAAAAGGGCCATGAGCAGTTCTTC. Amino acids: CSASSPGTLKKGHEQFF.

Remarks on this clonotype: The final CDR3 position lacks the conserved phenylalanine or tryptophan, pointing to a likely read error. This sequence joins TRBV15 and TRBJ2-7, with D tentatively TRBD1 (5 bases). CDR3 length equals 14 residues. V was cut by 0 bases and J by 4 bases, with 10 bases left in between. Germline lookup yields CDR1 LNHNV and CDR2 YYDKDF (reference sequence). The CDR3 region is CATSRDPQAYEQYL. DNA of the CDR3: TGTGCCACCAGCAGAGATCCACAGGCGTACGAGCAGTACTTG.

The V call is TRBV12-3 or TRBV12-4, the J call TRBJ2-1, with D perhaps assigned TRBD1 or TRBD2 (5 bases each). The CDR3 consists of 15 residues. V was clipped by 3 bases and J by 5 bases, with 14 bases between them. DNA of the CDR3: TGTGCCAGCAGTTTGGGGGAGTCCCGAAACAATGAGCAGTTCTTC. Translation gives CASSLGESRNNEQFF.

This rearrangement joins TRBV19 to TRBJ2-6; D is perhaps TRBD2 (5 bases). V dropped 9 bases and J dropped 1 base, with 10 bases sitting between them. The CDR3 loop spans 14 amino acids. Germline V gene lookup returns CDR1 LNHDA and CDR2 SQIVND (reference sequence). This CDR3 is CASSGSSGANVLTF. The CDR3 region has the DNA TGTGCCAGCAGCGGTTCGTCTGGGGCCAACGTCCTGACTTTC.

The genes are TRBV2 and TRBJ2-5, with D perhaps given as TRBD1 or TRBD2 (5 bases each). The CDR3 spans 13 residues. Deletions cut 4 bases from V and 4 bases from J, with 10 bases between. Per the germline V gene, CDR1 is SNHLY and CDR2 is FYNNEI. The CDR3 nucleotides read TGTGCCAGCAGTGGCGAGAGGGGAGAGACCCAGTACTTC. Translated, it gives CASSGERGETQYF.

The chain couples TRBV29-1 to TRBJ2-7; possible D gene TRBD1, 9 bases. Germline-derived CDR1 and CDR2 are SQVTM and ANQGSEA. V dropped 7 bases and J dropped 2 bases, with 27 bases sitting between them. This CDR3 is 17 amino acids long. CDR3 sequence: CSAQAGDRERNAYEQYF. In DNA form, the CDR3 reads TGCAGCGCACAAGCGGGGGACAGGGAACGGAACGCCTACGAGCAGTACTTC.

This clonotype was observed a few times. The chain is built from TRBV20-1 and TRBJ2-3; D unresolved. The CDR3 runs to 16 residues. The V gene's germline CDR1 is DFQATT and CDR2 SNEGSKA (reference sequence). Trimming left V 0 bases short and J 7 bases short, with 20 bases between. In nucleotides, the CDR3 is TGCAGTGCTAGAGATCGGGCCCCAACACAATGGCATACGCAGTATTTT. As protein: CSARDRAPTQWHTQYF.

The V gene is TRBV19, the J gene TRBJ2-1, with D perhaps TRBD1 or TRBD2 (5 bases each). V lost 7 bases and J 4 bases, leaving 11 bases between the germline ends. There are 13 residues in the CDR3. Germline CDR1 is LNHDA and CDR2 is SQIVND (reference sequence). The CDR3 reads CASNDRLYNEQFF. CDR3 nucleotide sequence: TGTGCCAGTAACGACAGACTATACAATGAGCAGTTCTTC.

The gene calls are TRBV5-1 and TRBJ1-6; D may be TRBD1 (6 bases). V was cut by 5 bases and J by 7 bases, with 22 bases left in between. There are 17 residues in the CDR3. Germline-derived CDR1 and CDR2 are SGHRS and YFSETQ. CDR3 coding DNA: TGCGCCAGCAGGTCCGCCTACAGGGAAATAATGAATTCACCCCTCCACTTT. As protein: CASRSAYREIMNSPLHF.

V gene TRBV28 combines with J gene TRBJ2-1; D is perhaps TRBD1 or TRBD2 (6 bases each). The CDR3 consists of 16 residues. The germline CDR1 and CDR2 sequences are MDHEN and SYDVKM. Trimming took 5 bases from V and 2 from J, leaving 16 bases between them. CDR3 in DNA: TGTGCCAGCAGTCCGCAGGGGCCTAGCGCCTACAATGAGCAGTTCTTC. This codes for CASSPQGPSAYNEQFF. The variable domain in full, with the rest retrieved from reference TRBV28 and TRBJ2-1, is DVKVTQSSRYLVKRTGEKVFLECVQDMDHENMFWYRQDPGLGLRLIYFSYDVKMKEKGDIPEGYSVSREKKERFSLILESASTNQTSMYLCASSPQGPSAYNEQFFGPGTRLTVL.

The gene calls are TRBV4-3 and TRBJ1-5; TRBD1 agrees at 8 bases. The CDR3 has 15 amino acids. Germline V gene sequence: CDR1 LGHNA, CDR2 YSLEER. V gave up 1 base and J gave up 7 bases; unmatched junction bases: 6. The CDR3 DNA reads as TGCGCCAGCAGCCAAGGGACAGGGCTTATACAGCCCCAGCATTTT. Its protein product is CASSQGTGLIQPQHF.

CDR3 coding DNA: TGTGCCGGAAGACAGGGAGGGGAAGAAAAACTGTTTTTT. Encoded protein: CAGRQGGEEKLFF. The rearrangement uses TRBV28 and TRBJ1-4; 7 nucleotides match TRBD1. CDR1 MDHEN and CDR2 SYDVKM come from the germline V gene. This CDR3 is 13 amino acids long. V gave up 11 bases and J gave up 8 bases; unmatched junction bases: 11.

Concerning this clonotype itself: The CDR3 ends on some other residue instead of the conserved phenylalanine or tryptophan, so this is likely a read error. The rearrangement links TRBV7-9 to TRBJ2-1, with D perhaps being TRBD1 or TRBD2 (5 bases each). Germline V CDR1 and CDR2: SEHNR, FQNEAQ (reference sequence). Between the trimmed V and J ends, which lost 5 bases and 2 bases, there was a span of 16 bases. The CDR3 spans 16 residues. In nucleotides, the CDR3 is TGTGCCAGCAGCCCTCGGCGTGGGGGTGCCTACAATGAGCAGTTCGTC. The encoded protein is CASSPRRGGAYNEQFV.

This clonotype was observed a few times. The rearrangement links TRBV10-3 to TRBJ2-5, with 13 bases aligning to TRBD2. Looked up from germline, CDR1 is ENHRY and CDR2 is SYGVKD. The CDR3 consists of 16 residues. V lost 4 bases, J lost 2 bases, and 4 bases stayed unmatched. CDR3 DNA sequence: TGTGCCATCAGTGCGGTACTAGCGGGGGGGCAAGAGACCCAGTACTTC. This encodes CAISAVLAGGQETQYF.